Listed below are T cell receptor beta chains from one sample, sequenced in a study of T cells in Graves' hyperthyroidism and ophthalmopathy. TCRdb used MiXCR to reprocess the multiplex PCR reads, holding one entry per CDR3 protein. Among about 640,000 distinct CDR3 sequences listed, around 21% were seen once. The specimen was blood. Every receptor here comes from a young man with Graves' ophthalmopathy. Both conserved end residues are part of each CDR3. The D gene is left open where the match is weak. Size values are once, few and many counts, or a class for expanded clones, and some rows have none.

>TRBV30|NA|few|TRBJ2-2
TGTGCCTGGAGTGTGGGGATTGCGGGGGAGCTGTTTTTT
CAWSVGIAGELFF
>TRBV7-9|NA|many|TRBJ2-7
TGTGCCAGCAGCAAAGACGGAGCCAGCTTATACTACGAGCAGTACTTC
CASSKDGASLYYEQYF
>TRBV20-1|NA|NA|TRBJ1-1
TGCAGTGTAGGATTTGGGACGGCTTATGAAGCTTTCTTT
CSVGFGTAYEAFF
>TRBV20-1|TRBD2|few|TRBJ2-7
TGCAGTGCTATCGAAGCGGGGGGGTTCGAGCAGTACTTC
CSAIEAGGFEQYF
>TRBV10-3|TRBD1|NA|TRBJ1-1
TGTGCCATCAACTCGACAGGGGGCAACACTGAAGCTTTCTTT
CAINSTGGNTEAFF
>TRBV19|TRBD1|few|TRBJ2-7
TGTGCCAGTAACCCTATGGACAGGCGCTACGAGCAGTACTTC
CASNPMDRRYEQYF
>TRBV18|TRBD1|NA|TRBJ2-2
TGTGCCAGCTCAACTAGACAGGGATCTATCACCGGGGAGCTGTTTTTT
CASSTRQGSITGELFF
>TRBV11-2|TRBD1|many|TRBJ2-3
TGTGCCAGCAGCTCAGAAACTCAGACAGGGGGCGGCACAGATACGCAGTATTTT
CASSSETQTGGGTDTQYF
>TRBV5-6|TRBD2|NA|TRBJ2-3
TGTGCCAGCAGCCCCCCGACGGCGGGAGTGGATACGCAGTATTTT
CASSPPTAGVDTQYF
>TRBV6-1|NA|few|TRBJ2-3
TGTGCCAGCATCGGCCTCCAGTCACAGGGCACAGATACGCAGTATTTT
CASIGLQSQGTDTQYF
>TRBV11-2|NA|many|TRBJ1-1
TGTGCCAGCAGCTTATTACCCGGGACGGGAAACACTGAAGCTTTCTTT
CASSLLPGTGNTEAFF
>TRBV3-1|NA|few|TRBJ1-4
TGTGCCAGCAGCGGTCGTTTTGGTGCAACTAATGAAAAACTGTTTTTT
CASSGRFGATNEKLFF
>TRBV5-8|TRBD2|NA|TRBJ2-3
TGTGCCAGCAGCGCCCCGCGGGAGGGCCGAGATACGCAGTATTTT
CASSAPREGRDTQYF
>TRBV7-2|NA|many|TRBJ2-7
TGTGCCAGCAGCTTATGGGGTGCCGAGCAGTACTTC
CASSLWGAEQYF
>TRBV7-8|NA|NA|TRBJ2-5
TGTGCCAGCAGTTTTCGAGCGCGCGAGACCCAGTACTTC
CASSFRARETQYF
>TRBV2|NA|many|TRBJ2-7
TGTGCCAGCAGTGAAAGGTCTTACGAGCAGTACTTC
CASSERSYEQYF
>TRBV27|NA|NA|TRBJ2-1
TGTGCCAGCAGTCGAACTCCACAGGCGCAGTTCTTC
CASSRTPQAQFF
>TRBV5-1|TRBD2|few|TRBJ2-3
TGCGCCAGCAGCTTACTAGCGGGAAGGTCAGATACGCAGTATTTT
CASSLLAGRSDTQYF
>TRBV2|TRBD1|many|TRBJ2-1
TGTGCCAGCAGTGTTCAGGGGACAGGGGGCGGCGAGCAGTTCTTC
CASSVQGTGGGEQFF
>TRBV28|TRBD1|many|TRBJ1-5
TGTGCCAGCAGCCAGGACAGGGGGCTTGGTCAGCCCCAGCATTTT
CASSQDRGLGQPQHF
>TRBV12-3/TRBV12-4|NA|NA|TRBJ2-1
TGTGCCAGCAGTTTGACCTCAGGATCTTCTTCACAGTTCTTC
CASSLTSGSSSQFF
>TRBV20-1|NA|many|TRBJ2-7
TGCAGTGCTAGGCGGACGGCAACCGAGCAGTACTTC
CSARRTATEQYF
>TRBV29-1|NA|NA|TRBJ1-1
TGCAGCGTTGTTTGGGAGGGGGCTTTCTTT
CSVVWEGAFF
>TRBV7-9|TRBD2|few|TRBJ2-1
TGTGCCAGCAGCTTAGTGGCGGGAGGCGGCGAGCAGTTCTTC
CASSLVAGGGEQFF
>TRBV28|NA|many|TRBJ1-1
TGTGCCAGCAGTTTGAAGGGGACTGAAGCTTTCTTT
CASSLKGTEAFF
>TRBV5-1|TRBD2|NA|TRBJ2-3
TGCGCCAGCAGCCCAGGACTAGCGGGAGGTACGAGCACAGATACGCAGTATTTT
CASSPGLAGGTSTDTQYF
>TRBV13|TRBD2|NA|TRBJ2-1
TGTGCCAGCAGCTTAGCTCCTAGCGGGAGATACAATGAGCAGTTCTTC
CASSLAPSGRYNEQFF
>TRBV9|NA|few|TRBJ2-1
TGTGCCAGCAGCGTAGATATACGGGAAGCCTACAATGAGCAGTTCTTC
CASSVDIREAYNEQFF
>TRBV4-2|NA|NA|TRBJ2-1
TGTGCCAGCAGCCAAGTAGGACGGACAACCTACGAGCAGTTCTTC
CASSQVGRTTYEQFF
>TRBV7-2|NA|many|TRBJ2-7
TGTGCCAGCAGCTTAGTAGCCGAGCAGTACTTC
CASSLVAEQYF
>TRBV14|NA|many|TRBJ2-5
TGTGCCAGCAGCCAAGATTGGCGAGGGACCCAGTACTTC
CASSQDWRGTQYF
>TRBV30|TRBD2|many|TRBJ2-7
TGTGCCTGGAGTAGACCCCAGAGTAGCGGGAGGTACCAGCAGTACTTC
CAWSRPQSSGRYQQYF
>TRBV6-1|TRBD1|NA|TRBJ1-4
TGTGCCAGCAGTGGCCGGGACAGGGGGCTATCTAATGAAAAACTGTTTTTT
CASSGRDRGLSNEKLFF
>TRBV20-1|TRBD1|NA|TRBJ2-1
TGCAGTGCACCGGACAGGGGGTGGGGGGCAGAGCAGTTCTTC
CSAPDRGWGAEQFF
>TRBV12-5|NA|NA|TRBJ2-3
TGTGCTAGTGGTTTGGGTCTCGATACGCAGTATTTT
CASGLGLDTQYF
>TRBV18|TRBD1|NA|TRBJ1-4
TGTGCCAGCTCACCAGACGGACAGGTTGGTGGTGAAAAACTGTTTTTT
CASSPDGQVGGEKLFF
>TRBV20-1|NA|many|TRBJ2-1
TGCAGTGCTGGACGTGATGCAGTTTCCTACAATGAGCAGTTCTTC
CSAGRDAVSYNEQFF
>TRBV14|NA|NA|TRBJ2-5
TGTGCCAGCAGCCAAGGTTTAGGGCCAAAAGAGACCCAGTACTTC
CASSQGLGPKETQYF
>TRBV18|NA|NA|TRBJ2-1
TGTGCCAGCTCGCCGACTGAGATAGAGAATGAGCAGTTCTTC
CASSPTEIENEQFF
>TRBV28|TRBD1|NA|TRBJ2-7
TGTGCCAGCGGTTTTTCACAGGGGGCCTACGAGCAGTACTTC
CASGFSQGAYEQYF
>TRBV7-9|NA|NA|TRBJ2-5
TGTGCCAGCACCCCTAAAGGGACCGGAGAGACCCAGTACTTC
CASTPKGTGETQYF
>TRBV13|NA|NA|TRBJ1-2
TGTGCCAGCAGCTCCGGACGCGCTAACTATGGCTACACCTTC
CASSSGRANYGYTF
>TRBV18|NA|NA|TRBJ2-7
TGTGCCAGCTCACCACTGCGGGCTATCTCCTACGAGCAGTACTTC
CASSPLRAISYEQYF
>TRBV7-9|NA|NA|TRBJ2-7
TGTGCCAGCAGCTTAAGCGCCGCCTACGAGCAGTACTTC
CASSLSAAYEQYF
>TRBV28|TRBD1|many|TRBJ2-7
TGTGCCAGCAGACCCTCCGGGACAGGGGCCTACGAGCAGTACTTC
CASRPSGTGAYEQYF
>TRBV19|NA|NA|TRBJ1-6
TGTGCCAGTAGTCCGTCCTCCCGACGTGGGGATTCACCCCTCCACTTT
CASSPSSRRGDSPLHF
>TRBV25-1|NA|NA|TRBJ2-7
TGTGCCAGCAGTGAATACACGGCTAGTCCCCACGAGCAGTACTTC
CASSEYTASPHEQYF
>TRBV7-6|NA|NA|TRBJ2-2
TGTGCCAGCAGCTTAATAACGATGGCGGGCTCGGCGAACACCGGGGAGCTGTTTTTT
CASSLITMAGSANTGELFF
>TRBV7-6|TRBD2|many|TRBJ2-1
TGTGCCAGCAGCACCCTAGCGGGAGAGAAATGGAATGAGCAGTTCTTC
CASSTLAGEKWNEQFF
>TRBV4-1|NA|NA|TRBJ2-7
TGCGCCAGCAGCCCATTCGTTTTCCGGCCCTCCTACGAGCAGTACTTC
CASSPFVFRPSYEQYF
>TRBV27|NA|few|TRBJ2-5
TGTGCCAGCAGTCCGGATCGGGGGACCCAGTACTTC
CASSPDRGTQYF
>TRBV28|NA|many|TRBJ2-3
TGTGCCAGCAGCCGCGGGTCCCCGAATACGCAGTATTTT
CASSRGSPNTQYF
>TRBV12-3/TRBV12-4|TRBD2|NA|TRBJ2-7
TGTGCCAGCAGTCAAACTAGCGGGAGATACGAGCAGTACTTC
CASSQTSGRYEQYF
>TRBV20-1|TRBD1|few|TRBJ1-1
TGCAGTGCTATCCGACAGGGGGCAAGTGCTTTCTTT
CSAIRQGASAFF
>TRBV12-3/TRBV12-4|NA|few|TRBJ1-2
TGTGCCAGCAGATCGGACGGGAACTATGGCTACACCTTC
CASRSDGNYGYTF